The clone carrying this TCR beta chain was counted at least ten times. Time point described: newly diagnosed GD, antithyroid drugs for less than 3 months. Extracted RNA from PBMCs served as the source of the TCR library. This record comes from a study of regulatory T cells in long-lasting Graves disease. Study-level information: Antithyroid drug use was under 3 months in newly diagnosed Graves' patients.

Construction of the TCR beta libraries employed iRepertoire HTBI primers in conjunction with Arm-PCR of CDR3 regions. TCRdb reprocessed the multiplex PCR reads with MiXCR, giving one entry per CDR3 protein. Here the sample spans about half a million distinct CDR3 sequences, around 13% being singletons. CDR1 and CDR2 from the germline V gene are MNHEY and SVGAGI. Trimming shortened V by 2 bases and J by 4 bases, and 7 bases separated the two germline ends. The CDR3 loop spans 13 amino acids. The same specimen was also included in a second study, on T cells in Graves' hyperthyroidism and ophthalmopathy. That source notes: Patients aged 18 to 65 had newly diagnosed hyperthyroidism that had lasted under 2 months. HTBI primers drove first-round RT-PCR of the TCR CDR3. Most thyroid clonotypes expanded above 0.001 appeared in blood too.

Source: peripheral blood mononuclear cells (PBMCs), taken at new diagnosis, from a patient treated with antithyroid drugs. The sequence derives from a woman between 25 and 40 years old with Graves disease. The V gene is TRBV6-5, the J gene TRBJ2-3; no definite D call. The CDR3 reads CASSYVKADTQYF. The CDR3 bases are TGTGCCAGCAGTTACGTTAAGGCAGATACGCAGTATTTT.